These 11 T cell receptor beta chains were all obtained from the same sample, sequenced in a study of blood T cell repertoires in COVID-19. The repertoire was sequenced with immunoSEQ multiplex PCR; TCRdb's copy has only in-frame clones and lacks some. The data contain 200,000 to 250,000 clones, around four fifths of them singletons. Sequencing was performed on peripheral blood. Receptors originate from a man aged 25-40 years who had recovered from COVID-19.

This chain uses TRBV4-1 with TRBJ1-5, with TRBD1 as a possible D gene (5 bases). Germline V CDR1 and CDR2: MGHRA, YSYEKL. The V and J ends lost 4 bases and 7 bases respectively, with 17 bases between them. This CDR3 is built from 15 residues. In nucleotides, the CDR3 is TGCGCCAGCAGCCGAATACAGGATTGGCGGCAGCCCCAGCATTTT. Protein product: CASSRIQDWRQPQHF.

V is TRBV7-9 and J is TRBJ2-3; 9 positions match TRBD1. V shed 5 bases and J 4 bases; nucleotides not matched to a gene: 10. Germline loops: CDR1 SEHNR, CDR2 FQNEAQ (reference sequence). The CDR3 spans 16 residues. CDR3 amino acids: CASSLRQGGTPDTQYF. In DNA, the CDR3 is TGTGCCAGCAGCCTCAGACAGGGGGGGACCCCAGATACGCAGTATTTT.

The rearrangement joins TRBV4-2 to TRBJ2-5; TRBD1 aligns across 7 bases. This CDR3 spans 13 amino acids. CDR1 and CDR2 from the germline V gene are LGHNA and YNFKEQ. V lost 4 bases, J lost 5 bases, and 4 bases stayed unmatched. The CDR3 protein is CASSPGTAETQYF. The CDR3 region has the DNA TGTGCCAGCAGCCCAGGGACAGCGGAGACCCAGTACTTC.

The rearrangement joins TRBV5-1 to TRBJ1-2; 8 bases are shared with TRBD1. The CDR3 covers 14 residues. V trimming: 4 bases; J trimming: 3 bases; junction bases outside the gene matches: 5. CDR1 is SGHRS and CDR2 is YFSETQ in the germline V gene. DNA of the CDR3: TGCGCCAGCAGCGCACTACAGGGGGACTATGGCTACACCTTC. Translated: CASSALQGDYGYTF.

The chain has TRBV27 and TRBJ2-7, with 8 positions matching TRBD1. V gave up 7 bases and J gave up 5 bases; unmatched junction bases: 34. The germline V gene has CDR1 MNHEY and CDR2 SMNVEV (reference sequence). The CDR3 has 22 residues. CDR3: CASTQTTGQGPNHYYYQNEQYV. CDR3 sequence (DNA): TGTGCCAGCACCCAAACAACCGGACAGGGACCAAATCACTACTACTACCAAAACGAGCAGTACGTC.

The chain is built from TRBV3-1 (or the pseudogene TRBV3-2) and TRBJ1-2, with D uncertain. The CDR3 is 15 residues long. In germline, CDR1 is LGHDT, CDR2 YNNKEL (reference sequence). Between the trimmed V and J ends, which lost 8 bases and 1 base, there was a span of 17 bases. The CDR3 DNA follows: TGTGCCAGCCGCCCCCACCCTAAACTTAACTATGGCTACACCTTC. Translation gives CASRPHPKLNYGYTF.

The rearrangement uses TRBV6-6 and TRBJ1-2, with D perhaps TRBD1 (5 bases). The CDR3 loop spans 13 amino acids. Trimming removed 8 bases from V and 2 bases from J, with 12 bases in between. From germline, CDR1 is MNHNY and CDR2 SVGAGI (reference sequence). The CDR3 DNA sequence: TGTGCCAGCGAGCCGAACAGGAACTATGGCTACACCTTC. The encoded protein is CASEPNRNYGYTF.

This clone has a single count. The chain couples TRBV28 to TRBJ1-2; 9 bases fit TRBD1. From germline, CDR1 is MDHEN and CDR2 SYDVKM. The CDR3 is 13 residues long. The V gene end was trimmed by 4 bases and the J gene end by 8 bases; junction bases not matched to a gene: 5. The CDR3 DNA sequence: TGTGCCAGCAGTTCGGGACAGGGAGGCGGCTACACCTTC. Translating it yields CASSSGQGGGYTF.

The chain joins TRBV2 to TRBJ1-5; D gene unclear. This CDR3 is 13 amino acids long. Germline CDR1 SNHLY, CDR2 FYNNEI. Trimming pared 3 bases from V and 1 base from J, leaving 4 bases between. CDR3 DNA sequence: TGTGCCAGCAGTGATGAGAGCAATCAGCCCCAGCATTTT. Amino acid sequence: CASSDESNQPQHF.

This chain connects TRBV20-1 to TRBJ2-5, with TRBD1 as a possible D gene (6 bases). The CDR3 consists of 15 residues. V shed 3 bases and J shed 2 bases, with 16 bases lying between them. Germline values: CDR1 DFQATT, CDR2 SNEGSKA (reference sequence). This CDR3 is CSASLTPGAQETQYF. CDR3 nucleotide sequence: TGCAGTGCTAGTCTTACCCCAGGGGCTCAAGAGACCCAGTACTTC.

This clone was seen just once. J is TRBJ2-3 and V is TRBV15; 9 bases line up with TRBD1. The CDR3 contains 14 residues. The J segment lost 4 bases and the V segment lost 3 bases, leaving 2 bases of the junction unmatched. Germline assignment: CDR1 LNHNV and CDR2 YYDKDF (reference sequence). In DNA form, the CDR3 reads TGTGCCACCAGCAGGGACAGGGGTTCAGATACGCAGTATTTT. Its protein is CATSRDRGSDTQYF.